Detailed here is one T cell receptor (beta chain). The source of the sample is a study of blood T cell repertoires in COVID-19. The overall study: Samples taken during acute and convalescent COVID-19 were collected in the United States, Italy and Spain. PBMCs, B-cell-depleted T cells, or T cells were the source of the cDNA or gDNA that made up the material.

Sequencing was performed with immunoSEQ multiplex PCR; in TCRdb, only in-frame clones are kept and a portion is missing. This sample has more than 75,000 clones; about 84% occur once, and the top ten carry about 14%. Trimming cost V 10 bases and J 8 bases, with 9 bases left between them. The CDR3 sequence is 11 residues long. Germline CDR1 and CDR2: ENHRY and SYGVKD. This clonotype originated in a woman aged 70-85 years with acute or convalescent COVID-19. Sequenced sample: peripheral blood. This rearrangement joins TRBV10-3 to TRBJ2-6; the D is unclear. The DNA for the CDR3 is TGTGCCACCGGAGACTCCAACGTCCTGACTTTC. Its protein is CATGDSNVLTF.